Below are 31 T cell receptor beta chains sequenced from a single sample in a study of radiotherapy plus CTLA-4 blockade in lung cancer. Sequenced by immunoSEQ multiplex PCR; TCRdb stores in-frame clones only, minus some. The table records 75,000 to 100,000 clones, roughly 88% of them present only once. The sample consisted of peripheral blood, taken from a patient treated with radiotherapy plus ipilimumab. The source is a human donor with non-small cell lung cancer that progressed on radiotherapy plus ipilimumab.

The chain carries TRBV2 and TRBJ2-3; D gene ambiguous. The CDR3 spans 15 residues. CDR1 is SNHLY, CDR2 FYNNEI, per germline. The germline V and J ends were trimmed by 3 bases and 0 bases, with 10 bases remaining between them. The chain's CDR3 is CASSDPTPSTDTQYF. Written as DNA, the CDR3 is TGTGCCAGCAGTGACCCGACCCCCAGCACAGATACGCAGTATTTT. Looking up the rest from reference TRBV2 and TRBJ2-3 gives the full variable domain: EPEVTQTPSHQVTQMGQEVILRCVPISNHLYFYWYRQILGQKVEFLVSFYNNEISEKSEIFDDQFSVERPDGSNFTLKIRSTKLEDSAMYFCASSDPTPSTDTQYFGPGTRLTVL.

The rearrangement joins TRBV5-6 to TRBJ2-7; D ambiguous. The V gene's germline CDR1 is SGHDT and CDR2 YYEEEE. V lost 3 bases and J 3 bases, leaving 4 bases between the germline ends. The CDR3 extends over 11 amino acids. CDR3 sequence: CASSSIYEQYF. CDR3 nucleotide sequence: TGTGCCAGCAGCTCCATCTACGAGCAGTACTTC.

The chain uses TRBV19 and TRBJ2-1; TRBD2 might be the D (6 bases). Germline V gives CDR1 LNHDA, CDR2 SQIVND (reference sequence). V was clipped by 5 bases and J by 3 bases, with 14 bases between them. CDR3 size: 15 residues. The CDR3 is CASSSRSGGYNEQFF. The CDR3 DNA is TGTGCCAGTAGTTCACGTAGCGGAGGCTACAATGAGCAGTTCTTC.

This clone was found a few times. The chain couples TRBV7-2 to TRBJ2-3; 8 nucleotides match TRBD2. The CDR3 is 14 residues long. The germline V gene has CDR1 SGHTA and CDR2 FQGNSA. V lost 6 bases and J lost 1; bases outside the gene matches: 3. CDR3 nucleotide sequence: TGTGCCAGCAGAAGTAGCGGGGGCACAGATACGCAGTATTTT. It yields the protein CASRSSGGTDTQYF.

The CDR3 loop is CASSLAEQFF. The CDR3 nucleotides read TGTGCCAGCAGCTTAGCTGAGCAGTTCTTC. The genes are TRBV7-9 and TRBJ2-1, with no clear D. Germline values: CDR1 SEHNR, CDR2 FQNEAQ (reference sequence). This CDR3 is built from 10 residues. Trimming stripped 0 bases from V and 9 bases from J, with 0 bases between.

V gene TRBV29-1 combines with J gene TRBJ2-1, with D possibly being TRBD1 (6 bases). Germline assignment: CDR1 SQVTM and CDR2 ANQGSEA. The CDR3 loop spans 14 amino acids. V lost 4 bases, J lost 6 bases, and 16 bases lay in between. The CDR3 DNA sequence: TGCAGCGTTGTGCCCCCAGGGGTCGGCAATGAGCAGTTCTTC. Its translation is CSVVPPGVGNEQFF.

The chain joins TRBV7-9 to TRBJ1-4; D is undetermined. The CDR3 sequence is 14 residues long. The V gene's germline CDR1 is SEHNR and CDR2 FQNEAQ (reference sequence). With 3 bases removed from V and 8 bases from J, the gap between germline ends came to 13 bases. Here the CDR3 reads CASSLGLAGEKLFF. CDR3 DNA: TGTGCCAGCAGCTTGGGCCTTGCGGGAGAAAAACTGTTTTTT.

The chain has TRBV5-6 and TRBJ2-2, with 9 bases that match TRBD2. CDR1 and CDR2 from the germline V gene are SGHDT and YYEEEE. V shed 0 bases and J 3 bases; nucleotides not matched to a gene: 3. The CDR3 runs 16 residues. The CDR3 loop reads CASSLGLAEHTGELFF. The CDR3 nucleotides read TGTGCCAGCAGCTTGGGACTAGCGGAGCACACCGGGGAGCTGTTTTTT.

CDR3 coding DNA: TGTGCCATCAGTGATGGGGGCCAGGGGACTGAAGCTTTCTTT. Translating it yields CAISDGGQGTEAFF. The chain uses TRBV10-3 and TRBJ1-1, with D perhaps matching TRBD1 (6 bases). V gave up 3 bases and J gave up 5 bases, with 13 bases separating them. This CDR3 region has 14 residues. The germline V gene has CDR1 ENHRY and CDR2 SYGVKD.

The genes are TRBV9 and TRBJ2-7, with TRBD1 matching 10 bases. Germline CDR1 reads SGDLS; CDR2 reads YYNGEE. The V gene end was trimmed by 0 bases and the J gene end by 3 bases; junction bases not matched to a gene: 6. CDR3 length: 16 amino acids. DNA for the CDR3: TGTGCCAGCAGCGTAGGAGGACAGGGGGGTATCTACGAGCAGTACTTC. This sequence encodes CASSVGGQGGIYEQYF.

The rearrangement links TRBV29-1 to TRBJ2-6; no firm D call. CDR3 length equals 13 residues. Germline-derived CDR1 and CDR2 are SQVTM and ANQGSEA. V lost 4 bases to trimming and J lost 0 bases, with 4 bases between them. The CDR3 DNA follows: TGCAGCGTTGGCTTCTCTGGGGCCAACGTCCTGACTTTC. Residues: CSVGFSGANVLTF.

The V call is TRBV6-1, the J call TRBJ2-7, with TRBD2 matching 7 bases. The length of the CDR3 is 15 residues. V lost 2 bases, J lost 0 bases, and 4 bases stayed unmatched. Germline V gene sequence: CDR1 MNHNS, CDR2 SASEGT. The DNA of the CDR3 is TGTGCCAGCAGTGAATCCAGCGGGGCCTCCTACGAGCAGTACTTC. Its protein is CASSESSGASYEQYF.

The genes are TRBV5-1 and TRBJ2-7; D not certain. This CDR3 spans 14 amino acids. V was shortened by 4 bases and J by 0 bases, with 11 bases between the two germline ends. Germline assignment: CDR1 SGHRS and CDR2 YFSETQ. As DNA, the CDR3 is TGCGCCAGCAGCCCACTAACCGGCTCCTACGAGCAGTACTTC. This sequence encodes CASSPLTGSYEQYF.

This CDR3 reads CASSFLQAPSNYGYTF. The CDR3 nucleotides read TGTGCCAGCAGCTTCCTACAGGCACCGAGTAACTATGGCTACACCTTC. This chain links TRBV5-6 with TRBJ1-2, with D tentatively TRBD1 (5 bases). Germline assignment: CDR1 SGHDT and CDR2 YYEEEE. The CDR3 is made up of 16 amino acids. Trimming removed 2 bases at V and 1 base at J, with 15 bases between.

This CDR3 is CASSPQQFRGQGENSNQPQHF. For the CDR3, the DNA is TGTGCCAGCTCACCACAACAGTTCCGGGGACAGGGGGAGAATAGCAATCAGCCCCAGCATTTT. The rearrangement uses TRBV18 and TRBJ1-5; TRBD1 aligns across 11 bases. Per the germline V gene, CDR1 is KGHSH and CDR2 is LQKENI. The CDR3 is 21 amino acids. V was pared by 1 base and J by 0 bases, with 14 bases of the junction left unmatched.

The chain joins TRBV5-4 to TRBJ1-2; TRBD1 is a possible D gene (5 bases). This CDR3 is built from 17 residues. The germline V gene has CDR1 SGHNT and CDR2 YYREEE (reference sequence). Trimming left V 2 bases short and J 1 base short, with 18 bases between. The CDR3 DNA reads TGTGCCAGCAGCTTAGGGACCCGGGTCGGTAGTAACTATGGCTACACCTTC. Translated, it gives CASSLGTRVGSNYGYTF.

The rearrangement joins TRBV5-1 to TRBJ1-1; no definite D call. CDR1 is SGHRS and CDR2 is YFSETQ in the germline V gene. V was clipped by 4 bases and J by 0 bases, with 19 bases between them. CDR3 length equals 17 residues. The CDR3 region is CASSPQFVGAMNTEAFF. The CDR3 DNA reads as TGCGCCAGCAGCCCCCAATTCGTGGGAGCTATGAACACTGAAGCTTTCTTT.

The CDR3 reads CASTPTAGANYGYTF. CDR3 coding DNA: TGTGCCAGCACCCCCACGGCAGGAGCTAACTATGGCTACACCTTC. J is TRBJ1-2 and V is TRBV6-5, with no clear D. Trimming removed 7 bases from V and 0 bases from J, with 15 bases in between. Germline V CDR1 and CDR2: MNHEY, SVGAGI. CDR3 length equals 15 residues.

Of note for this clone: One end of the junction fails to match germline, which may point to a read error. The V call is TRBV7-7, the J call TRBJ1-3, with TRBD1 identical over 7 bases. The CDR3 is made up of 16 amino acids. Germline CDR1 and CDR2: SSHAT and FNYEAQ (reference sequence). CDR3 nucleotide sequence: TGTGCTAGCAGCTTAGGGTCAGGGGGAAGAGAAAACACCATATATTTT. Translating gives CASSLGSGGRENTIYF.

The V and J genes are TRBV6-1 and TRBJ2-1; D perhaps matches TRBD2 (6 bases). Per germline, CDR1 MNHNS and CDR2 SASEGT. This CDR3 region has 15 residues. Between the trimmed V and J ends, which lost 6 bases and 15 bases, there was a span of 27 bases. For the CDR3, the DNA is TGTGCCAGCAGAAAAGACCCGGACTATCTTGGGTTTTGGTTCTTC. This translates into CASRKDPDYLGFWFF.

V gene TRBV18 combines with J gene TRBJ2-7, with TRBD1 as a possible D gene (6 bases). V shed 3 bases and J shed 6 bases, with 12 bases lying between them. Per the germline V gene, CDR1 is KGHSH and CDR2 is LQKENI. The CDR3 covers 13 residues. DNA of the CDR3: TGTGCCAGCTCACCGTTAACAGGGTTCGAGCAGTACTTC. Translated, it gives CASSPLTGFEQYF.

This clone came up a few times. CDR3 sequence reads: CASSEGPGLNYGYTF. The CDR3, as DNA: TGTGCCAGCAGTGAAGGTCCGGGTCTAAACTATGGCTACACCTTC. The V gene is TRBV6-1, the J gene TRBJ1-2; no firm D call. V lost 1 base, J lost 2 bases, and 11 bases lay in between. This CDR3 comprises 15 residues. In germline, CDR1 is MNHNS, CDR2 SASEGT.

The rearrangement uses TRBV7-8 and TRBJ2-7; 13 bases are shared with TRBD2. The germline CDR1 and CDR2 sequences are SGHVS and FQNEAQ. The CDR3 has 15 amino acids. Germline trimming cut 5 bases from V and 6 bases from J; bases unmatched to any gene: 7. CDR3 coding DNA: TGTGCCAGCAGCGTACTAGCGGGAGGGCCTCTCGAGCAGTACTTC. Translated, it gives CASSVLAGGPLEQYF.

Only a few counts were recorded for this clone. V usage is TRBV5-4 and J usage is TRBJ2-2; 9 nucleotides align to TRBD1. The CDR3 contains 15 residues. V lost 4 bases and J lost 4; bases outside the gene matches: 5. CDR1 is SGHNT, CDR2 YYREEE, per germline (reference sequence). DNA of the CDR3: TGTGCCAGCAGCGCGGGACAGGGACGCACCGGGGAGCTGTTTTTT. It translates to CASSAGQGRTGELFF.

This chain joins TRBV29-1 and TRBJ1-1; 8 bases are a match to TRBD1. J lost 1 base, V lost 8 bases, and 6 bases had no gene match. CDR3 length equals 13 residues. The germline V gene encodes CDR1 SQVTM and CDR2 ANQGSEA. CDR3 nucleotide sequence: TGCAGCTCGACAGGGGTTAAGAACACTGAAGCTTTCTTT. Translation gives CSSTGVKNTEAFF.

V and J are TRBV29-1 and TRBJ2-6; D is perhaps TRBD2 (6 bases). The CDR3 covers 17 residues. From germline, CDR1 is SQVTM and CDR2 ANQGSEA. Trimming removed 7 bases from V and 1 base from J, with 20 bases in between. The CDR3 protein is CSAVDKREDSGANVLTF. In DNA form, the CDR3 reads TGCAGCGCAGTGGACAAAAGGGAGGATTCTGGGGCCAACGTCCTGACTTTC. The whole variable domain, filled in from reference TRBV29-1 and TRBJ2-6, reads SAVISQKPSRDICQRGTSLTIQCQVDSQVTMMFWYRQQPGQSLTLIATANQGSEATYESGFVIDKFPISRPNLTFSTLTVSNMSPEDSSIYLCSAVDKREDSGANVLTFGAGSRLTVL.

In this sample, this clone turned up once. For the CDR3, the DNA is TGTGCCAGCAGCTTAATCGGGGGCGAAAAACTGTTTTTT. Protein sequence: CASSLIGGEKLFF. The chain joins TRBV7-9 to TRBJ1-4; D possibly corresponds to TRBD1 (6 bases). Germline V gives CDR1 SEHNR, CDR2 FQNEAQ (reference sequence). Trimming removed 2 bases from V and 8 bases from J, with 9 bases in between. The CDR3 has 13 residues.

The rearrangement links TRBV11-3 to TRBJ2-1; 14 bases line up with TRBD2. Germline V gene data show CDR1 as SGHNT and CDR2 as YENEEA. V gave up 5 bases and J gave up 9 bases; unmatched junction bases: 6. This CDR3 is 15 amino acids long. The CDR3 loop reads CASSPPGLAGAEQFF. The CDR3 region has the DNA TGTGCCAGCAGCCCACCGGGACTAGCGGGAGCTGAGCAGTTCTTC.

This chain uses TRBV9 with TRBJ2-4; 9 bases map to TRBD2. Germline-derived CDR1 and CDR2 are SGDLS and YYNGEE. J gave up 7 bases and V 0 bases, and 14 bases lay outside the gene matches. CDR3 length: 18 amino acids. The CDR3 DNA reads TGTGCCAGCAGCGTAGGAGGTAGGGCGGGAGGGGCGCTGAACATTCAGTACTTC. Its translation is CASSVGGRAGGALNIQYF.

The chain recombines TRBV10-3 with TRBJ2-7; 8 positions agree with TRBD2. CDR1 and CDR2 from the germline V gene are ENHRY and SYGVKD. V shed 4 bases and J 6 bases; nucleotides not matched to a gene: 11. The CDR3 has 15 residues. The CDR3 loop is CAISGGVREGREQYF. In DNA form, the CDR3 reads TGTGCCATCAGTGGGGGGGTCCGGGAGGGCCGCGAGCAGTACTTC.

This clone showed up just once. CDR3: CASSMGGREFYEQYF. The CDR3 bases are TGTGCCAGTAGTATGGGGGGCCGCGAGTTCTACGAGCAGTACTTC. The chain uses TRBV19 and TRBJ2-7; D is tentatively TRBD1 or TRBD2 (6 bases each). CDR1 is LNHDA and CDR2 is SQIVND in the germline V gene (reference sequence). V lost 3 bases, J lost 3 bases, and 15 bases lay in between. There are 15 residues in the CDR3.